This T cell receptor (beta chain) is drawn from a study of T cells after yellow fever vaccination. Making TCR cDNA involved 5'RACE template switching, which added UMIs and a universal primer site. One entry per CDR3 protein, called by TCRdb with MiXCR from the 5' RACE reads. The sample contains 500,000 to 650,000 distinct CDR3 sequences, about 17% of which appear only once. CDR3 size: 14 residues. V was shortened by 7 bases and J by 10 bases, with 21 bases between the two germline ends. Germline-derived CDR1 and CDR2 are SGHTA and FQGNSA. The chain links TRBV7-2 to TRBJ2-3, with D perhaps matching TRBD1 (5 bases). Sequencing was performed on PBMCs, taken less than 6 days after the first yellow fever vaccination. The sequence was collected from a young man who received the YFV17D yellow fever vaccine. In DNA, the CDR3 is TGTGCCAGCACCCTGGGCTCAGGGCAGAGTCCGCAGTATTTT. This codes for CASTLGSGQSPQYF.